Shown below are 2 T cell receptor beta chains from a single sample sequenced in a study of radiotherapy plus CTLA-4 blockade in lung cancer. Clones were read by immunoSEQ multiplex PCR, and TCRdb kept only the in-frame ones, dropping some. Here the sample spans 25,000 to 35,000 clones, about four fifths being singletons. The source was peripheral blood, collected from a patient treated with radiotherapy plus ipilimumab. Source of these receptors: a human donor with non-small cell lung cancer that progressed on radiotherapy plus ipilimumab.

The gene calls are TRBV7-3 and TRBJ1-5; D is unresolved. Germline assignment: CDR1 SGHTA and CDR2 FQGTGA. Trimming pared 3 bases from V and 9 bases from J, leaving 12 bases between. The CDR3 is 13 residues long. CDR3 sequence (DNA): TGTGCCAGCAGCTTGATGAAGGGCGCGCCCCAGCATTTT. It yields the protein CASSLMKGAPQHF. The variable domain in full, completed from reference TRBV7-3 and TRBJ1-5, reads GAGVSQTPSNKVTEKGKYVELRCDPISGHTALYWYRQSLGQGPEFLIYFQGTGAADDSGLPNDRFFAVRPEGSVSTLKIQRTERGDSAVYLCASSLMKGAPQHFGDGTRLSIL.

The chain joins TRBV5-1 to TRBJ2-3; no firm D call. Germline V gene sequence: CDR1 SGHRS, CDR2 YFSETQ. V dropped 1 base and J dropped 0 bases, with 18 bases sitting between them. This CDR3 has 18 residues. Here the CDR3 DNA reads TGCGCCAGCAGCTTGACTTCTTTCGGCTTCGCTAGCACAGATACGCAGTATTTT. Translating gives CASSLTSFGFASTDTQYF.